A single sample gave rise to the 9 T cell receptor beta chains below, sequenced in a study of tumor-infiltrating lymphocytes in localized non-small cell lung cancer (dated by TCRdb to the early 2020s). The library relied on the immunoSEQ multiplex PCR assay. In TCRdb, the immuneACCESS table is reduced to in-frame sequences with V and J assigned. These tables do not hold every clone; where another copy was compared, an unresolved V gene accounts for under half, and the others remain unexplained. Here the sample has some 14,000 clones; more than 65% occur a single time. The ten largest clones capture around 4.3% of the sample. The sample taken for sequencing was lung tumor tissue. The receptors here all came from a human donor with non-small cell lung cancer.

With regard to this clone: Distinct nucleotide sequences in the sample also encode this CDR3. V and J are TRBV9 and TRBJ1-3; D unclear. CDR1 and CDR2 from the germline V gene are SGDLS and YYNGEE. The CDR3 runs to 14 residues. Trimming removed 0 bases at V and 0 bases at J, with 4 bases between. In DNA form, the CDR3 reads TGTGCCAGCAGCGTAGGCCTCTCTGGAAACACCATATATTTT. This translates into CASSVGLSGNTIYF.

The chain is built from TRBV9 and TRBJ2-3, with TRBD1 identical over 7 bases. The CDR3 contains 14 residues. CDR1 is SGDLS and CDR2 is YYNGEE in the germline V gene. Trimming took 2 bases from V and 4 from J; bases not matched to a gene: 4. In nucleotides, the CDR3 is TGTGCCAGCAGCGTTTTTCAGGGGGCAGATACGCAGTATTTT. Protein product: CASSVFQGADTQYF.

V is TRBV29-1 and J is TRBJ2-1, with D perhaps TRBD1 or TRBD2 (6 bases each). The germline gives CDR1 SQVTM, CDR2 ANQGSEA. This CDR3 spans 16 amino acids. V was clipped by 4 bases and J by 0 bases, with 16 bases between them. The chain's CDR3 is CSVGRGTLGSYNEQFF. The CDR3 DNA follows: TGCAGCGTTGGTCGGGGGACACTGGGCTCCTACAATGAGCAGTTCTTC.

A few counts support this clone. V is TRBV9 and J is TRBJ2-3; 8 nucleotides align to TRBD2. CDR3 length: 16 amino acids. V was pared by 1 base and J by 5 bases, with 9 bases of the junction left unmatched. From germline, CDR1 is SGDLS and CDR2 YYNGEE. CDR3 nucleotide sequence: TGTGCCAGCAGCGTAACTCTAGCGGGCGTACTAGATACGCAGTATTTT. Amino acids: CASSVTLAGVLDTQYF. Complete variable domain (other parts from reference TRBV9 and TRBJ2-3): DSGVTQTPKHLITATGQRVTLRCSPRSGDLSVYWYQQSLDQGLQFLIQYYNGEERAKGNILERFSAQQFPDLHSELNLSSLELGDSALYFCASSVTLAGVLDTQYFGPGTRLTVL.

This clone has just one count. The chain recombines TRBV7-6 with TRBJ2-2, with unresolved D. Germline V gene sequence: CDR1 SGHVS, CDR2 FNYEAQ. This CDR3 spans 16 amino acids. The V gene lost 1 base and the J gene lost 3 bases, with 12 bases spanning the gap. CDR3 in DNA: TGTGCCAGCAGCTTAGGGCAGGCCTACGACACCGGGGAGCTGTTTTTT. Translated, it gives CASSLGQAYDTGELFF.

V usage is TRBV12-2 and J usage is TRBJ2-5; whether TRBD1, the table's D call, matches the DNA was not checked. TRBV12-2 is described as a pseudogene. This CDR3 contains 16 residues. The chain's CDR3 is CASRLGGTGEGETQYF. The DNA of the CDR3 is TGTGCAAGTCGCTTAGGTGGGACAGGGGAAGGGGAGACCCAGTACTTC.

The chain uses TRBV4-3 and TRBJ2-3; D is ambiguous. Per the germline V gene, CDR1 is LGHNA and CDR2 is YSLEER. CDR3 length equals 13 residues. The V and J ends lost 4 bases and 3 bases respectively, with 8 bases between them. The CDR3 DNA reads as TGCGCCAGCAGCCCGGTAGAGACAGATACGCAGTATTTT. Protein product: CASSPVETDTQYF.

V gene TRBV11-2 combines with J gene TRBJ2-2; D unclear. Germline CDR1 SGHAT, CDR2 FQNNGV. The CDR3 sequence is 13 residues long. The germline V and J ends were trimmed by 4 bases and 4 bases, with 7 bases remaining between them. CDR3 region: CASSYVITGELFF. The DNA for the CDR3 is TGTGCCAGCAGCTACGTAATCACCGGGGAGCTGTTTTTT.

This rearrangement joins TRBV5-1 to TRBJ2-4, with 10 nucleotides matching TRBD2. Germline lookup yields CDR1 SGHRS and CDR2 YFSETQ. Losses at the gene ends were 2 bases for V and 0 bases for J; bases not matched to a gene: 8. The CDR3 totals 18 residues. DNA of the CDR3: TGCGCCAGCAGCTTCGGCCTAGCGGGGGAGCTAGCCAAAAACATTCAGTACTTC. It encodes CASSFGLAGELAKNIQYF.